The clone carrying this TCR delta chain was detected a few times. V lost 3 bases to trimming and J lost 2 bases; unmatched junction nucleotides: 25. Germline V lookup: CDR1 TSWWSYY, CDR2 QGS. CDR3 size: 23 residues. These data come from a study of gamma-delta T cells after stem cell transplantation. TCRdb reprocessed the RT-PCR reads using CATT. The table lists 11,000 to 15,000 delta-chain clones, roughly 30% of them singletons. The J gene is TRDJ1, the V gene TRDV1, with 12 bases fitting TRDD3. Input material: gamma-delta T cells. This clonotype was obtained from a human donor. It is not recorded whose cells these are; they may come from a transplant donor. The CDR3 DNA is TGTGCTCTTGGGGACTCCTATTCCCTTCTGGGGGATACGACGCCAAAGGGGACCGATAAACTCATCTTT. It translates to CALGDSYSLLGDTTPKGTDKLIF.